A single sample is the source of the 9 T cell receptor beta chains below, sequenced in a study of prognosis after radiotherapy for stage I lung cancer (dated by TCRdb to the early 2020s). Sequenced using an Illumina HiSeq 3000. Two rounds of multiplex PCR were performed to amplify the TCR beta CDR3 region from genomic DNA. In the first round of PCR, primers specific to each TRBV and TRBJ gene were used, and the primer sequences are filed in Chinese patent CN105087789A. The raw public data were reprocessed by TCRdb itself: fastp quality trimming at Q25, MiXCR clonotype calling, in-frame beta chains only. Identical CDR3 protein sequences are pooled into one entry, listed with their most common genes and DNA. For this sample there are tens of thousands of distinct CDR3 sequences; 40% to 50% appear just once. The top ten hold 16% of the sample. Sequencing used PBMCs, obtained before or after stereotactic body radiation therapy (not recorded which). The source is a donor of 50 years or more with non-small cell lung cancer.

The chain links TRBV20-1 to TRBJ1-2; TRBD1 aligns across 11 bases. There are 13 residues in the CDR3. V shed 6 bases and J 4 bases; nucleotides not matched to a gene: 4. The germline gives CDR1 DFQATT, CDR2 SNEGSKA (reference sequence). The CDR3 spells CSARDRGTYGYTF. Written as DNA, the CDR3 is TGCAGTGCAAGGGACAGGGGGACCTATGGCTACACCTTC.

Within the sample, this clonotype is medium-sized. CDR3 region: CASSLSGGVRELFF. The CDR3 DNA is TGTGCCAGCAGCTTAAGTGGGGGAGTCAGGGAGCTGTTTTTT. The V and J genes are TRBV7-2 and TRBJ2-2; D is possibly TRBD1 or TRBD2 (5 bases each). Trimming shortened V by 2 bases and J by 9 bases, and 13 bases separated the two germline ends. Germline CDR1 is SGHTA and CDR2 is FQGNSA. CDR3 length: 14 residues. Combining the CDR3 with reference TRBV7-2 and TRBJ2-2 gives the whole variable domain GAGVSQSPSNKVTEKGKDVELRCDPISGHTALYWYRQSLGQGLEFLIYFQGNSAPDKSGLPSDRFSAERTGGSVSTLTIQRTQQEDSAVYLCASSLSGGVRELFFGEGSRLTVL.

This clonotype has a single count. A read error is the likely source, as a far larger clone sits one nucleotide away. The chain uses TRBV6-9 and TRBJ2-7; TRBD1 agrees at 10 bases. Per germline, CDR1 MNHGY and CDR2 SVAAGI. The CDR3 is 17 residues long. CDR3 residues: CASYGGGPGTGAYEKYF. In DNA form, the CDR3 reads TGTGCCAGCTATGGGGGGGGGCCCGGGACAGGGGCCTACGAGAAGTACTTC.

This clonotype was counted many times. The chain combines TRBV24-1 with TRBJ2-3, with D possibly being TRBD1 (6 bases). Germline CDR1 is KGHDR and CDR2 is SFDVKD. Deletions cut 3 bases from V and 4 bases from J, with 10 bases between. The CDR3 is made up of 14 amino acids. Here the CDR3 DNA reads TGTGCCACCAGTGATAGACGGACAGCAGATACGCAGTATTTT. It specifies CATSDRRTADTQYF.

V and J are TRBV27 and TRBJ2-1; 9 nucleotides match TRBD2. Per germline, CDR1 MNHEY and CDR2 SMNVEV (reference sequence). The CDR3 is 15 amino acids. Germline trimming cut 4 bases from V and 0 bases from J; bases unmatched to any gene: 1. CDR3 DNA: TGTGCCAGCAGTTATAGCGGGGGCTCCTACAATGAGCAGTTCTTC. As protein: CASSYSGGSYNEQFF.

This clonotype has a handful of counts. DNA for the CDR3: TGTGCCAGCAGAGGACAGGGGGCGTATGGCTACACCTTC. Protein product: CASRGQGAYGYTF. The rearrangement uses TRBV2 and TRBJ1-2; the match to TRBD1 covers 11 bases. In germline, CDR1 is SNHLY, CDR2 FYNNEI. CDR3 length: 13 amino acids. Losses at the gene ends were 6 bases for V and 5 bases for J; bases not matched to a gene: 2.

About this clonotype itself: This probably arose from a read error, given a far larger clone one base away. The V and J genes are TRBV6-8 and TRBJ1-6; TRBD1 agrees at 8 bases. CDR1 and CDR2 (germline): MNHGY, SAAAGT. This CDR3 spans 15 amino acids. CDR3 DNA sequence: TGTGCCAACAGTTACCTCGGACAGGGAGGATCACCCCTCCACTTT. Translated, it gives CANSYLGQGGSPLHF.

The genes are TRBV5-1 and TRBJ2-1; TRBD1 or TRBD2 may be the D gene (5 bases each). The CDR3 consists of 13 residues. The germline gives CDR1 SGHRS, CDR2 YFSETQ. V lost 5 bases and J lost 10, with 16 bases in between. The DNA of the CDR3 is TGCGCCAGCAGAGAGGGGACGAGCTCAGAGCAGTTCTTC. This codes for CASREGTSSEQFF.

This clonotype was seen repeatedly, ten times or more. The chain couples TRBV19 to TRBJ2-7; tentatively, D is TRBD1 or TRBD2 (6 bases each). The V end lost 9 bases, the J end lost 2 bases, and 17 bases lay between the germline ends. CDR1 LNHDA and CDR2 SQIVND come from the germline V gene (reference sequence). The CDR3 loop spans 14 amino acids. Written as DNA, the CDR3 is TGTGCCAGCTCACGGGGGACACCGCCCTACGAGCAGTACTTC. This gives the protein CASSRGTPPYEQYF.